The rows below give T cell receptor beta chains drawn from one sample of a study of T cell responses to AZD1222 COVID-19 vaccine. Produced via immunoSEQ multiplex PCR; TCRdb's table is partial and in-frame only. Its table lists about 140,000 clones. Sequencing input: peripheral blood. These receptors came from an adult in good health. The CDR3 runs from the conserved cysteine through the conserved F or W. A D gene is named only where the DNA matches it firmly.

d_call j_call v_call cdr3_aa cdr3_nt
. TRBJ1-2 TRBV2 CASSEIGLDYGYTF TGTGCCAGCAGTGAGATTGGGCTAGACTATGGCTACACCTTC
. TRBJ1-2 TRBV14 CASSRGTVNYGYTF TGTGCCAGCAGCCGAGGGACTGTCAACTATGGCTACACCTTC
TRBD1 TRBJ1-1 TRBV4-1 CASSQDPGGVTEAFF TGCGCCAGCAGCCAAGATCCAGGGGGCGTCACTGAAGCTTTCTTT
. TRBJ2-7 TRBV7-8 CASSLDYEQYF TGTGCCAGCAGCTTAGACTACGAGCAGTACTTC
. TRBJ2-6 TRBV6-5 CASSQNRAGANVLTF TGTGCCAGCAGCCAAAACAGGGCCGGGGCCAACGTCCTGACTTTC
TRBD1 TRBJ2-1 TRBV5-8 CASSFSGTGYHEQFF TGTGCCAGCAGCTTTTCCGGGACAGGCTACCATGAGCAGTTCTTC
TRBD1 TRBJ1-2 TRBV5-8 CASSFRDRKTYGYTF TGTGCCAGCAGCTTCCGGGACAGGAAGACCTATGGCTACACCTTC
TRBD1 TRBJ1-1 TRBV7-8 CASRPDRGFPNTEAFF TGTGCCAGCAGGCCGGACAGGGGCTTTCCCAACACTGAAGCTTTCTTT
. TRBJ1-1 TRBV5-1 CASSPQGPPTEAFF TGCGCCAGCAGCCCCCAGGGGCCCCCCACTGAAGCTTTCTTT
TRBD2 TRBJ2-7 TRBV6-6 CASSYELAGEYEQYF TGTGCCAGCAGTTACGAGCTAGCGGGCGAGTACGAGCAGTACTTC
. TRBJ1-5 TRBV2 CASRATVDQPQHF TGTGCCAGCAGGGCCACAGTGGATCAGCCCCAGCATTTT
. TRBJ1-2 TRBV6-2/TRBV6-3 CASSWGYGYTF TGTGCCAGCAGTTGGGGGTATGGCTACACCTTC
TRBD1 TRBJ1-1 TRBV5-8 CASSGQGTEAFF TGTGCCAGCTCAGGACAGGGCACTGAAGCTTTCTTT
TRBD2 TRBJ2-5 TRBV18 CASSSIRGVQETQYF TGTGCCAGCTCGTCAATACGGGGGGTCCAAGAGACCCAGTACTTC
. TRBJ1-5 TRBV30 CAWSHLTGTANQPQHF TGTGCCTGGAGTCACTTAACCGGGACGGCAAATCAGCCCCAGCATTTT
. TRBJ2-6 TRBV11-3 CASTHDSGANVLTF TGTGCCAGCACCCATGACTCTGGGGCCAACGTCCTGACTTTC
. TRBJ1-4 TRBV14 CASSPGWGANEKLFF TGTGCCAGCAGCCCCGGTTGGGGGGCTAATGAAAAACTGTTTTTT
. TRBJ1-3 TRBV28 CASSLWNLRGAPFGNTIYF TGTGCCAGCAGTTTATGGAACCTGAGGGGGGCCCCCTTTGGAAACACCATATATTTT
. TRBJ1-1 TRBV11-3 CASATGRANTEAFF TGTGCCAGCGCCACGGGGAGGGCGAACACTGAAGCTTTCTTT
TRBD1 TRBJ2-5 TRBV30 CAWSVVVDRGRGETQYF TGTGCCTGGAGTGTAGTTGTGGACAGGGGGCGCGGAGAGACCCAGTACTTC
. TRBJ1-2 TRBV28 CASSLNDNYGYTF TGTGCCAGCAGTTTGAACGATAACTATGGCTACACCTTC
. TRBJ1-1 TRBV30 CAWRGWTGTEAFF TGTGCCTGGAGAGGATGGACCGGGACTGAAGCTTTCTTT
TRBD1 TRBJ1-2 TRBV11-2 CASSLQGAQIYGYTF TGTGCCAGCAGCTTACAGGGGGCGCAGATCTATGGCTACACCTTC
. TRBJ2-1 TRBV3-1/TRBV3-2 CASSQVTGLVQFF TGTGCCAGCAGCCAAGTCACGGGGCTTGTGCAGTTCTTC
TRBD2 TRBJ2-1 TRBV7-2 CASSLVRLAGGNEQFF TGTGCCAGCAGCTTAGTTCGGCTAGCGGGTGGGAATGAGCAGTTCTTC
TRBD2 TRBJ2-1 TRBV4-1 CASSQDAVGGEQFF TGCGCCAGCAGCCAAGATGCTGTGGGGGGGGAGCAGTTCTTC
. TRBJ1-1 TRBV23-1 CAGPGGLGGTEAFF TGCGCCGGTCCCGGGGGCTTGGGGGGCACTGAAGCTTTCTTT
TRBD1 TRBJ1-2 TRBV11-2 CASSAGGDYGYTF TGTGCCAGCAGCGCAGGGGGGGACTATGGCTACACCTTC
. TRBJ1-1 TRBV6-5 CASKSAQRALTEAFF TGTGCCAGCAAATCCGCCCAGAGGGCCCTCACTGAAGCTTTCTTT
. TRBJ1-1 TRBV19 CASRKHSQVTTEAFF TGTGCCAGTAGAAAGCACTCACAGGTAACCACTGAAGCTTTCTTT
. TRBJ1-3 TRBV7-2 CASSIPQRANTIYF TGTGCCAGCAGCATCCCACAGAGGGCAAACACCATATATTTT
. TRBJ2-5 TRBV2 CASSEFGAGETQYF TGTGCCAGCAGTGAATTCGGAGCCGGGGAGACCCAGTACTTC
TRBD2 TRBJ2-1 TRBV19 CASRRLAGGPQEQFF TGTGCCAGTAGAAGACTAGCGGGGGGGCCCCAAGAGCAGTTCTTC
TRBD1 TRBJ1-1 TRBV19 CAISPGGAFGTEAFF TGTGCCATCTCACCAGGGGGTGCTTTTGGTACTGAAGCTTTCTTT
. TRBJ1-1 TRBV7-9 CASSLVLGGTEAFF TGTGCCAGCAGCTTAGTGTTGGGGGGCACTGAAGCTTTCTTT
. TRBJ2-2 TRBV3-1/TRBV3-2 CASSQRLVETLNTGELFF TGTGCCAGCAGCCAACGACTAGTAGAGACCCTGAACACCGGGGAGCTGTTTTTT